This entry lists 5 T cell receptor beta chains sequenced from one sample in a study of T-cell memory formation after mild COVID-19. TCRdb used MiXCR to reprocess the 5' RACE reads, holding one entry per CDR3 protein. The sample carries fewer than 350,000 distinct CDR3 sequences, approximately 15% recorded once. The source material was PBMCs or a T cell subset sorted from them (not recorded which). The receptor set was obtained from a man younger than 30 who had mild COVID-19 (a few samples of this study predate the infection). Cell type and time point are not known.

V and J are TRBV2 and TRBJ1-1; perhaps TRBD1 as D (6 bases). Germline V lookup: CDR1 SNHLY, CDR2 FYNNEI. This CDR3 has 13 amino acids. V was shortened by 6 bases and J by 1 base, with 9 bases between the two germline ends. The CDR3 region is CASRLQGNTEAFF. The CDR3 coding sequence is TGTGCCAGCAGATTACAGGGGAACACTGAAGCTTTCTTT.

The rearrangement links TRBV29-1 to TRBJ1-1, with a possible D match to TRBD1 (5 bases). There are 10 residues in the CDR3. From germline, CDR1 is SQVTM and CDR2 ANQGSEA. The CDR3 DNA reads TGCAGTGGACAAGACACTGAAGCTTTCTTT. Protein sequence: CSGQDTEAFF.

This sequence joins TRBV29-1 and TRBJ1-2; tentatively, D is TRBD1 (5 bases). Germline V gene data show CDR1 as SQVTM and CDR2 as ANQGSEA. The V and J ends lost 2 bases and 1 base respectively, with 5 bases between them. The CDR3 runs 12 residues. As DNA, the CDR3 is TGCAGCGTTGAAAGGGGTAACTATGGCTACACCTTC. It yields the protein CSVERGNYGYTF.

This clonotype has ten or more counts. The rearrangement uses TRBV20-1 and TRBJ1-5; no firm D call. From germline, CDR1 is DFQATT and CDR2 SNEGSKA (reference sequence). Trimming took 5 bases from V and 5 from J, leaving 13 bases between them. The CDR3 has 13 amino acids. For the CDR3, the DNA is TGCAGTGCTCCGGTTGGGGAACATCAGCCCCAGCATTTT. Protein: CSAPVGEHQPQHF.

V and J are TRBV5-1 and TRBJ1-2, with TRBD1 matching 8 bases. J gave up 6 bases and V 4 bases, and 8 bases lay outside the gene matches. This CDR3 is built from 14 residues. The germline V gene encodes CDR1 SGHRS and CDR2 YFSETQ. The CDR3 region is CASSVDRERNGYTF. The CDR3 DNA follows: TGCGCCAGCAGCGTGGACAGGGAAAGAAATGGCTACACCTTC.